This is a list of T cell receptor beta chains from one sample in a study of blood T cell repertoires in COVID-19. This table comes from immunoSEQ multiplex PCR, and its TCRdb copy is limited to in-frame clones, with some not included. The sample includes 120,000 or so clones, about 85% of them seen just once. Sequences were obtained from peripheral blood. The receptors were gathered from an elderly man with active or convalescent COVID-19. CDR3s include the opening cysteine and the closing phenylalanine or tryptophan. A D gene is named only where the DNA matches it firmly. Size values are once, few and many counts, or a class for expanded clones, and some rows have none.

J gene,clone size,V gene,D gene,CDR3 DNA,CDR3 protein
TRBJ1-6,NA,TRBV12-3/TRBV12-4,TRBD1,TGTGCCAGCAGTTTGGGGGACAGGTCACCCCTCCACTTT,CASSLGDRSPLHF
TRBJ2-2,NA,TRBV24-1,TRBD1,TGTGCCACCAGTGATCTTAAGAGGGGGCGGTCTGGAACCGGGGAGCTGTTTTTT,CATSDLKRGRSGTGELFF
TRBJ2-2,NA,TRBV24-1,NA,TGTGCCACCATGGGAGCGGCGGAGCTGTTTTTT,CATMGAAELFF
TRBJ1-2,NA,TRBV4-3,NA,TGCGCCAGCAGCACCCTTACCAGGGGACCCTCGGGAGGCTACACCTTC,CASSTLTRGPSGGYTF
TRBJ2-1,NA,TRBV5-4,NA,TGTGCCAGCAGCGTAGACAGGAACAATGAGCAGTTCTTC,CASSVDRNNEQFF
TRBJ2-5,NA,TRBV9,TRBD1,TGTGCCAGCAGCCCCCTGACAGGGCCCCAAGAGACCCAGTACTTC,CASSPLTGPQETQYF
TRBJ2-1,NA,TRBV7-3,TRBD2,TGTGCCAGCAGTCGAAGAGCGGGGTCAGGAAATGAGCAGTTCTTC,CASSRRAGSGNEQFF
TRBJ1-1,NA,TRBV12-3/TRBV12-4,NA,TGTGCCAGCAGTTTAGCACAGGGAGATGAAGCTTTCTTT,CASSLAQGDEAFF
TRBJ1-5,once,TRBV29-1,NA,TGCAGCGTTGCCGGGGGGGGCGGGCAGCCCCAGCATTTT,CSVAGGGGQPQHF
TRBJ1-4,NA,TRBV12-3/TRBV12-4,NA,TGTGCCAGCAGTTTTGGAGGTAATGAAAAACTGTTTTTT,CASSFGGNEKLFF
TRBJ1-1,NA,TRBV3-1/TRBV3-2,NA,TGTGCCAGCAGCCAAGAGAGGCGGGGGACTGAAGCTTTCTTT,CASSQERRGTEAFF